This T cell receptor beta chain was obtained from a study of shared clonotypes between healthy human individuals. About the research overall: CD4 naive cells filled three plates per donor, CD4 memory three, CD8 naive two and CD8 memory one.

Every subset's genomic DNA went evenly onto several immunoSEQ plates. The input for sorted-subset replicate PCRs was around 0.2 ug DNA, about 30,000 T cell genomes. The data were produced by immunoSEQ multiplex PCR, yet TCRdb's version contains in-frame clones alone and is incomplete. In the table there are around 1.4 million clones, around 98.5% of which are singletons. Comments on this clone: No antigen is known for it.

Whole-study findings and limits: Relative to their counterparts shared across all four donors, non-shared clonotypes exhibited diminished generation probabilities.

The CDR3 totals 15 residues. Germline lookup yields CDR1 WSHSY and CDR2 SAAADI. With V trimmed by 6 bases and J by 1 base, 5 bases remained unmatched. The source material was naive CD4+ T cells sorted from blood. Noted subset: CD45RA+ positively selected. The receptor was isolated from a man aged 25-40 years in good health. This chain uses TRBV10-2 with TRBJ2-7; 11 nucleotides align to TRBD2. The CDR3 loop reads CASSRGTSGSYEQYF. In DNA, the CDR3 is TGCGCCAGCAGCCGAGGGACTAGCGGTTCCTACGAGCAGTACTTC.